This T cell receptor (beta chain) was retrieved from a study of CD8 T cells in Susac syndrome. In germline, CDR1 is SGHDN, CDR2 FVKESK. CDR3 length equals 15 residues. V was pared by 1 base and J by 6 bases, with 13 bases between. After extraction with the RNeasy kit, roughly 0.45 to 1 ug of the RNA was reverse transcribed using random hexamers. TCRdb analysed the immunoSEQ multiplex PCR reads with MiXCR anew, one entry per CDR3 protein. The sample yields nearly 200,000 distinct CDR3 sequences, nearly 95% seen once. The receptor's source is a human donor with multiple sclerosis. The chain has TRBV14 and TRBJ2-1; D remains ambiguous. What was sequenced was CD4+ T cells from PBMCs. The CDR3, as DNA: TGTGCCAGCAGCCAAGTTTCACATCCTGGCAATGAGCAGTTCTTC. This encodes CASSQVSHPGNEQFF. Filled out from reference TRBV14 and TRBJ2-1, the complete variable domain reads EAGVTQFPSHSVIEKGQTVTLRCDPISGHDNLYWYRRVMGKEIKFLLHFVKESKQDESGMPNNRFLAERTGGTYSTLKVQPAELEDSGVYFCASSQVSHPGNEQFFGPGTRLTVL.